The clone carrying this T cell receptor (beta chain) was seen just once. Authors' analysis steps: It was from reference gene primer amplification that nucleated cell counts were estimated. Clones were sequenced by immunoSEQ multiplex PCR, and TCRdb holds only the in-frame ones, with some missing. The V and J calls and clone size are taken from that table; D and trimming were inferred from the DNA. The sample has about 200,000 clones, roughly 90% seen once. These data are taken from a study of blood T cell repertoires in COVID-19. Study-level background: Acute-phase and convalescent COVID-19 samples originated in the United States, Italy and Spain. Sources were T cells, B-cell-depleted T cells, or PBMCs; the material itself was cDNA or gDNA.

The germline V gene has CDR1 MDHEN and CDR2 SYDVKM. V was clipped by 5 bases and J by 5 bases; unmatched bases: 6. This CDR3 has 15 residues. The V and J genes are TRBV28 and TRBJ1-4, with TRBD1 matching 9 bases. The source material was peripheral blood. This receptor was taken from a man in his late teens or twenties with active or convalescent COVID-19. The DNA of the CDR3 is TGTGCCAGCAGTCTAACCGGGACAGGGAATGAAAAACTGTTTTTT. As protein: CASSLTGTGNEKLFF.